The present T cell receptor beta chain was sequenced within a study of T cell changes during pregnancy in multiple sclerosis. V trimming: 2 bases; J trimming: 4 bases; junction bases outside the gene matches: 4. The CDR3 is made up of 15 amino acids. Looked up from germline, CDR1 is MNHEY and CDR2 is SMNVEV (reference sequence). The table came from immunoSEQ multiplex PCR; TCRdb's copy has only in-frame clones and leaves some out. The repertoire includes tens of thousands of clones, roughly 93% of them detected once, and under 2% sits in the top ten. The sequenced sample was peripheral blood, obtained after pregnancy. The chain joins TRBV27 to TRBJ2-1; 8 bases match TRBD1. The sequence was obtained from a female donor with multiple sclerosis, enrolled in a pregnancy study. The CDR3 loop is CASSLGQGIYNEQFF. CDR3 sequence (DNA): TGTGCCAGCAGTTTAGGACAGGGAATATACAATGAGCAGTTCTTC.